This T cell receptor (beta chain) was profiled in a study of blood T cell repertoires in COVID-19. Turning to the study itself: The samples span acute and convalescent COVID-19 from the United States, Italy and Spain. PBMCs, B-cell-depleted T cells, or T cells were the source of the cDNA or gDNA that made up the material.

The CDR3 sequence is 11 residues long. V lost 6 bases and J lost 8, with 11 bases in between. CDR1 and CDR2 (germline): DFQATT, SNEGSKA (reference sequence). Original analysis: Nucleated cell number was recorded as an estimate derived from reference gene primer amplification. Method: immunoSEQ multiplex PCR; TCRdb's copy keeps in-frame clones and lacks some. The D gene and trimming were derived from the DNA, and the V and J assignments and clone size from that table. The sample records 55,000 to 80,000 clones, about four fifths being singletons. The sequence was obtained from a man in his 70s with acute or convalescent COVID-19. This chain uses TRBV20-1 with TRBJ2-1, with TRBD1 as a possible D gene (5 bases). The specimen sequenced was peripheral blood. CDR3 residues: CSAPTVDEQFF. DNA of the CDR3: TGCAGTGCCCCGACAGTTGATGAGCAGTTCTTC.